Presented here are 18 T cell receptor beta chains from one specimen sequenced in a study of blood T cells in healthy people across ages. Using a J-beta primer mix together with a sample-barcoded 5' primer, a second PCR was run for roughly 6 to 12 cycles. Using its own MiXCR run on the 5' RACE reads, TCRdb lists one record per CDR3 protein. The table has hundreds of thousands of distinct CDR3 sequences, over 40% seen once. Sequences were obtained from blood. Receptors were obtained from a man aged 80 or over in good health.

V usage is TRBV12-5 and J usage is TRBJ2-3; no definite D call. Trimming took off 3 bases at V and 6 bases at J, with 7 bases between the two ends. Germline V gene data show CDR1 as LGHNT and CDR2 as FRNRAP. The CDR3 is made up of 12 amino acids. CDR3 sequence reads: CASGLRLDTQYF. Here the CDR3 DNA reads TGTGCTAGTGGTTTACGGTTGGATACGCAGTATTTT.

This clonotype has more than one count but fewer than ten. This chain connects TRBV20-1 to TRBJ2-6; D possibly corresponds to TRBD2 (5 bases). Deletions cut 3 bases from V and 0 bases from J, with 18 bases between. This CDR3 is 18 amino acids long. Germline-derived CDR1 and CDR2 are DFQATT and SNEGSKA (reference sequence). The CDR3 loop reads CSASPPGRTSSGANVLTF. DNA for the CDR3: TGCAGTGCTAGTCCCCCTGGACGGACTTCCTCTGGGGCCAACGTCCTGACTTTC.

The chain recombines TRBV7-2 with TRBJ2-7, with TRBD2 identical over 7 bases. The germline V gene has CDR1 SGHTA and CDR2 FQGNSA. CDR3 length equals 15 residues. Losses at the gene ends were 4 bases for V and 3 bases for J; bases not matched to a gene: 9. The DNA of the CDR3 is TGTGCCAGCAGCTCTCGAACTAGCGCGGGCTACGAGCAGTACTTC. The encoded protein is CASSSRTSAGYEQYF.

In the case of this clonotype: This may stem from a read error, because a much larger clone lies one nucleotide away. The chain is built from TRBV7-2 and TRBJ2-3, with a weak D call TRBD1 (6 bases). Looked up from germline, CDR1 is SGHTA and CDR2 is FQGNSA. This CDR3 spans 15 amino acids. Trimming took 5 bases from V and 2 from J, leaving 14 bases between them. The CDR3 loop is CASSQGTSNTDTQYF. CDR3 coding DNA: TGTGCCAGCAGCCAAGGGACATCTAACACAGATACGCAGTATTTT.

Concerning this clonotype: One base away lies a much larger clone, so this may be a sequencing read error. The gene calls are TRBV6-6 and TRBJ2-4; 10 bases are a match to TRBD2. Germline CDR1 and CDR2: MNHNY and SVGAGI (reference sequence). Germline trimming cut 4 bases from V and 15 bases from J; bases unmatched to any gene: 15. CDR3 size: 15 residues. The DNA of the CDR3 is TGTGCCAGCAGTTCCCTAGCGGGGGCTCAAGAGACCCGGTACTTC. This translates into CASSSLAGAQETRYF.

This clonotype was found once. The rearrangement uses TRBV20-1 and TRBJ2-3; TRBD2 matches at 11 bases. The ends lost 3 bases at V and 2 bases at J; junction bases unmatched: 4. CDR3 length: 15 amino acids. Germline V gene sequence: CDR1 DFQATT, CDR2 SNEGSKA (reference sequence). The CDR3 region has the DNA TGCAGTGCTAGGGGACTAGCGGATAACACAGATACGCAGTATTTT. Translating gives CSARGLADNTDTQYF.

The chain combines TRBV20-1 with TRBJ2-7, with TRBD2 as a possible D gene (7 bases). The CDR3 runs to 15 residues. Trimming shortened V by 3 bases and J by 6 bases, and 21 bases separated the two germline ends. Germline V gives CDR1 DFQATT, CDR2 SNEGSKA (reference sequence). The CDR3 here is CSASKPGGRVTEQYF. CDR3 nucleotide sequence: TGCAGTGCTAGCAAACCGGGGGGCCGGGTAACCGAGCAGTACTTC.

The rearrangement uses TRBV6-2 or TRBV6-3 and TRBJ1-2; D possibly corresponds to TRBD1 (5 bases). Trimming shortened V by 8 bases and J by 4 bases, and 17 bases separated the two germline ends. Per the germline V gene, CDR1 is MNHEY and CDR2 is SVGEGT. CDR3 size: 14 residues. As DNA, the CDR3 is TGTGCCAGCGGGTTCTCGGGACGGGTCTATGGCTACACCTTC. Translation: CASGFSGRVYGYTF.

This clonotype was counted a few times. This sequence joins TRBV5-1 and TRBJ1-2, with D unresolved. V was shortened by 1 base and J by 4 bases, with 8 bases between the two germline ends. This CDR3 has 13 amino acids. Per germline, CDR1 SGHRS and CDR2 YFSETQ. The CDR3 coding sequence is TGCGCCAGCAGCTTGACAGACTCCTATGGCTACACCTTC. This sequence encodes CASSLTDSYGYTF.

The chain recombines TRBV9 with TRBJ2-3; maybe TRBD2 (6 bases). Trimming took off 6 bases at V and 0 bases at J, with 14 bases between the two ends. Germline CDR1 is SGDLS and CDR2 is YYNGEE. CDR3 length equals 15 residues. The CDR3 sequence is CASNRLDTSTDTQYF. CDR3 DNA: TGTGCCAGCAACCGACTAGATACTAGCACAGATACGCAGTATTTT. Based on the CDR3 plus reference TRBV9 and TRBJ2-3, the full variable domain is DSGVTQTPKHLITATGQRVTLRCSPRSGDLSVYWYQQSLDQGLQFLIQYYNGEERAKGNILERFSAQQFPDLHSELNLSSLELGDSALYFCASNRLDTSTDTQYFGPGTRLTVL.

In its sample, this clonotype was seen once. This chain uses TRBV7-2 with TRBJ2-5; 7 bases are shared with TRBD1. The J call is in doubt because the DNA end fits TRBJ2-7 better. Germline loops: CDR1 SGHTA, CDR2 FQGNSA. The CDR3 extends over 12 amino acids. CDR3 protein: CASSSYRGEQYF. For the CDR3, the DNA is TGTGCCAGCAGCTCGTACAGGGGCGAGCAGTACTTC.

This chain connects TRBV25-1 to TRBJ1-1; 7 nucleotides match TRBD1. The CDR3 length is 15 residues. CDR1 and CDR2 (germline): MGHDK, SYGVNS. V lost 3 bases, J lost 0 bases, and 4 bases stayed unmatched. DNA of the CDR3: TGTGCCAGCAGTGAGACAGGGTTTATGAACACTGAAGCTTTCTTT. This sequence encodes CASSETGFMNTEAFF.

The chain links TRBV6-4 to TRBJ2-6, with 7 positions matching TRBD1. CDR3 length: 17 residues. The J segment lost 0 bases and the V segment lost 6 bases, leaving 8 bases of the junction unmatched. Germline V gives CDR1 MRHNA, CDR2 SNTAGT. Here the CDR3 reads CASSGDRANSGANVLTF. CDR3 DNA: TGTGCCAGCAGCGGGGACAGAGCCAACTCTGGGGCCAACGTCCTGACTTTC.

The chain recombines TRBV12-3 or TRBV12-4 with TRBJ2-4; 7 bases line up with TRBD1. This CDR3 is built from 14 residues. V lost 3 bases, J lost 3 bases, and 2 bases stayed unmatched. Here the CDR3 DNA reads TGTGCCAGCAGTTTCCAGGGGGACAAAAACATTCAGTACTTC. Translating gives CASSFQGDKNIQYF.

The V call is TRBV20-1, the J call TRBJ2-5; TRBD1 aligns across 9 bases. V lost 1 base to trimming and J lost 2 bases; unmatched junction nucleotides: 5. Germline V CDR1 and CDR2: DFQATT, SNEGSKA (reference sequence). This CDR3 has 15 residues. For the CDR3, the DNA is TGCAGTGCTAGAGGTGGACAGGGGCGACAAGAGACCCAGTACTTC. Translation: CSARGGQGRQETQYF.

This clonotype was detected once. The genes are TRBV6-2 or TRBV6-3 and TRBJ2-2, with 7 bases lining up with TRBD1. Germline V gene lookup returns CDR1 MNHEY and CDR2 SVGEGT. With 4 bases clipped from V and 6 bases from J, the junction kept 8 bases outside the gene matches. CDR3 length equals 15 residues. This CDR3 is CASSFRQGGSGELFF. The CDR3 bases are TGTGCCAGCAGTTTTCGACAGGGTGGTTCCGGGGAGCTGTTTTTT.

The chain couples TRBV3-1 to TRBJ2-1; 10 bases align to TRBD2. Germline V gene data show CDR1 as LGHDT and CDR2 as YNNKEL (reference sequence). The length of the CDR3 is 15 residues. Trimming cost V 11 bases and J 4 bases; bases outside gene matches: 11. In nucleotides, the CDR3 is TGTGCCGGCGGAGCCGGGACTAGCGCATACAATGAGCAGTTCTTC. This gives the protein CAGGAGTSAYNEQFF.

The V call is TRBV4-1, the J call TRBJ2-7; D unresolved. CDR3 length: 13 amino acids. Germline CDR1 reads MGHRA; CDR2 reads YSYEKL. V shed 0 bases and J shed 0 bases, with 3 bases lying between them. The CDR3 coding sequence is TGCGCCAGCAGCCAAGAGAACTCCTACGAGCAGTACTTC. Translating gives CASSQENSYEQYF.